These 6 T cell receptor beta chains were all obtained from the same sample, sequenced in a study of blood T cell repertoires in COVID-19. Method: immunoSEQ multiplex PCR; TCRdb's copy keeps in-frame clones and lacks some. The sample contains more than 60,000 clones, about 90% of which appear only once. Sample: peripheral blood. The receptor set was obtained from a man between 60 and 70 years old with acute or convalescent COVID-19.

This chain joins TRBV10-3 and TRBJ1-4; possible D gene TRBD1, 5 bases. Between the trimmed V and J ends, which lost 3 bases and 8 bases, there was a span of 19 bases. The germline V gene has CDR1 ENHRY and CDR2 SYGVKD. The CDR3 runs 16 residues. CDR3 residues: CAISDSGHLGEEKLFF. The DNA for the CDR3 is TGTGCCATCAGTGACTCCGGACATTTAGGAGAGGAAAAACTGTTTTTT.

This clone was observed once. V and J are TRBV6-5 and TRBJ1-1, with a tentative D call TRBD1 (5 bases). The V and J ends lost 0 bases and 5 bases respectively, with 16 bases between them. This CDR3 is built from 16 residues. Germline V gene lookup returns CDR1 MNHEY and CDR2 SVGAGI. For the CDR3, the DNA is TGTGCCAGCAGTTACTCGACTCGACAGTATCCTACTGAAGCTTTCTTT. Protein product: CASSYSTRQYPTEAFF.

This chain uses TRBV4-3 with TRBJ1-1, with 8 bases aligning to TRBD1. Per germline, CDR1 LGHNA and CDR2 YSLEER. CDR3 length equals 15 residues. The V and J ends lost 3 bases and 3 bases, in that order; junction bases with no gene match: 6. CDR3 nucleotides: TGCGCCAGCAGCCAGTGGACAGGGAGGGACACTGAAGCTTTCTTT. Translating gives CASSQWTGRDTEAFF.

The rearrangement joins TRBV4-3 to TRBJ2-7, with 7 bases matching TRBD1. V dropped 1 base and J dropped 3; count of bases not matched to a gene: 6. CDR3 length: 15 amino acids. Germline assignment: CDR1 LGHNA and CDR2 YSLEER. The CDR3 is CASSQGQGEIYEQYF. The CDR3 DNA reads TGCGCCAGCAGCCAAGGGCAGGGGGAGATCTACGAGCAGTACTTC.

This chain joins TRBV11-3 and TRBJ2-1; 7 nucleotides align to TRBD2. V dropped 0 bases and J dropped 6; count of bases not matched to a gene: 8. Germline V CDR1 and CDR2: SGHNT, YENEEA. This CDR3 region has 16 residues. The CDR3 here is CASSLDPSGGRNEQFF. CDR3 coding DNA: TGTGCCAGCAGCTTAGACCCATCGGGGGGACGCAATGAGCAGTTCTTC. Combining the CDR3 with reference TRBV11-3 and TRBJ2-1 gives the whole variable domain EAGVVQSPRYKIIEKKQPVAFWCNPISGHNTLYWYLQNLGQGPELLIRYENEEAVDDSQLPKDRFSAERLKGVDSTLKIQPAELGDSAVYLCASSLDPSGGRNEQFFGPGTRLTVL.

This clone was found once. J is TRBJ2-1 and V is TRBV19, with 9 bases aligning to TRBD2. The CDR3 length is 17 residues. The germline V gene has CDR1 LNHDA and CDR2 SQIVND (reference sequence). J lost 3 bases, V lost 0 bases, and 6 bases had no gene match. CDR3 in DNA: TGTGCCAGTAGTATAGATCTCGCTAGCGGGGACTACAATGAGCAGTTCTTC. Translated, it gives CASSIDLASGDYNEQFF.